This passage covers 23 T cell receptor beta chains from one sample sequenced in a study of shared clonotypes between healthy human individuals. CD8 cells regarded as naive lacked CD45RO, were positively chosen for CCR7, and omitted terminally differentiated effector memory CD45RA+ cells. Method: immunoSEQ multiplex PCR; TCRdb's copy keeps in-frame clones and lacks some. The repertoire holds some 2.1 million clones, around 95% seen once, with around 1.8% in the top ten. The sample consisted of naive CD8+ T cells from PBMCs. The source is a man between 18 and 35 years old in good health. Some clones in this sample may be carry-over from other donors' samples.

The V and J genes are TRBV27 and TRBJ2-1; TRBD1 might be the D (5 bases). The ends were cut back, 6 bases at V and 0 bases at J, with 12 bases in the middle. The germline V gene has CDR1 MNHEY and CDR2 SMNVEV (reference sequence). CDR3 length: 15 amino acids. For the CDR3, the DNA is TGTGCCAGCAGCCCCCGACAGAGCTCCTACAATGAGCAGTTCTTC. Encoded protein: CASSPRQSSYNEQFF.

The V gene is TRBV5-6, the J gene TRBJ1-2; the D gene is possibly TRBD1 (6 bases). CDR1 and CDR2 from the germline V gene are SGHDT and YYEEEE. The CDR3 runs to 15 residues. With 3 bases removed from V and 4 bases from J, the gap between germline ends came to 16 bases. The CDR3 sequence is CASSWGTGTPYGYTF. Written as DNA, the CDR3 is TGTGCCAGCAGCTGGGGGACCGGGACACCCTATGGCTACACCTTC.

This rearrangement joins TRBV27 to TRBJ1-1; 9 bases are a match to TRBD1. V lost 4 bases, J lost 5 bases, and 11 bases stayed unmatched. From germline, CDR1 is MNHEY and CDR2 SMNVEV (reference sequence). The CDR3 totals 16 residues. CDR3 bases: TGTGCCAGCAGTTCCGTTGCGGGACAGGGTTGGACTGAAGCTTTCTTT. As protein: CASSSVAGQGWTEAFF.

V gene TRBV7-9 combines with J gene TRBJ2-1; 7 bases match TRBD1. Germline CDR1 SEHNR, CDR2 FQNEAQ (reference sequence). The V segment lost 1 base and the J segment 9 bases; nucleotides outside the gene matches: 6. The CDR3 contains 14 residues. The CDR3 region is CASSLGYPGGEQFF. DNA of the CDR3: TGTGCCAGCAGCTTAGGCTACCCAGGGGGTGAGCAGTTCTTC.

This clone was seen just once. V is TRBV5-1 and J is TRBJ2-2; the match to TRBD2 covers 9 bases. The germline gives CDR1 SGHRS, CDR2 YFSETQ. After removal of 1 base from V and 5 bases from J, the junction contained 6 bases not matched to a gene. The CDR3 loop spans 16 amino acids. CDR3 in amino acids: CASSLPLLAGTGELFF. As DNA, the CDR3 is TGCGCCAGCAGCTTGCCCCTGCTAGCGGGGACCGGGGAGCTGTTTTTT.

The genes are TRBV5-4 and TRBJ2-3, with D perhaps being TRBD1 or TRBD2 (5 bases each). This CDR3 has 14 residues. CDR1 is SGHNT and CDR2 is YYREEE in the germline V gene (reference sequence). V was trimmed by 2 bases and J by 4 bases, leaving 11 bases between them. The CDR3 here is CASSFGTPADTQYF. CDR3 sequence (DNA): TGTGCCAGCAGCTTCGGGACCCCCGCAGATACGCAGTATTTT.

V and J are TRBV12-5 and TRBJ2-5, with 10 bases fitting TRBD2. From germline, CDR1 is LGHNT and CDR2 FRNRAP. The CDR3 covers 14 residues. J lost 2 bases, V lost 6 bases, and 3 bases had no gene match. CDR3 sequence reads: CASGPGLAQETQYF. In DNA form, the CDR3 reads TGTGCTAGTGGGCCGGGACTAGCGCAAGAGACCCAGTACTTC.

This CDR3 reads CASSQGSPLSGANVLTF. CDR3 nucleotide sequence: TGTGCCAGCAGCCAGGGGTCCCCCCTATCTGGGGCCAACGTCCTGACTTTC. The rearrangement links TRBV7-9 to TRBJ2-6, with D tentatively TRBD1 (6 bases). The V gene lost 5 bases and the J gene lost 1 base, with 15 bases spanning the gap. CDR1 is SEHNR, CDR2 FQNEAQ, per germline (reference sequence). The CDR3 runs to 17 residues.

This chain's CDR3 is CASSPPGVSQPQHF. For the CDR3, the DNA is TGTGCCAGCAGTCCGCCGGGGGTCAGTCAGCCCCAGCATTTT. The chain employs TRBV28 and TRBJ1-5, with TRBD1 as a possible D gene (5 bases). Germline V gives CDR1 MDHEN, CDR2 SYDVKM. The CDR3 extends over 14 amino acids. V lost 5 bases, J lost 6 bases, and 14 bases lay in between.

The CDR3 spells CASSPRTGGTQREQFF. The CDR3 DNA reads TGTGCCAGCAGCCCACGGACGGGAGGGACTCAGCGGGAGCAGTTCTTC. The V gene is TRBV7-6, the J gene TRBJ2-1, with 8 bases matching TRBD2. Germline V gene lookup returns CDR1 SGHVS and CDR2 FNYEAQ. The V and J ends lost 5 bases and 10 bases, in that order; junction bases with no gene match: 16. The CDR3 is 16 amino acids.

The chain joins TRBV7-9 to TRBJ2-1, with TRBD1 as a possible D gene (5 bases). CDR1 is SEHNR, CDR2 FQNEAQ, per germline (reference sequence). V was shortened by 1 base and J by 3 bases, with 13 bases between the two germline ends. The CDR3 runs 16 residues. The CDR3 nucleotides are TGTGCCAGCAGCTTAGACCCGAACACAGGCTACAATGAGCAGTTCTTC. This encodes CASSLDPNTGYNEQFF.

The rearrangement joins TRBV28 to TRBJ1-1; a weak D match, TRBD1 (5 bases). Trimming took off 5 bases at V and 1 base at J, with 14 bases between the two ends. The CDR3 is 15 residues long. Per germline, CDR1 MDHEN and CDR2 SYDVKM. The CDR3 protein is CASSPRDFPNTEAFF. DNA for the CDR3: TGTGCCAGCAGTCCCAGGGACTTCCCGAACACTGAAGCTTTCTTT. Full variable domain (rest looked up from reference TRBV28 and TRBJ1-1): DVKVTQSSRYLVKRTGEKVFLECVQDMDHENMFWYRQDPGLGLRLIYFSYDVKMKEKGDIPEGYSVSREKKERFSLILESASTNQTSMYLCASSPRDFPNTEAFFGQGTRLTVV.

The genes are TRBV2 and TRBJ2-5; tentatively, D is TRBD2 (6 bases). V lost 3 bases, J lost 4 bases, and 15 bases lay in between. The CDR3 spans 15 residues. CDR1 SNHLY and CDR2 FYNNEI come from the germline V gene. CDR3: CASSEGLATRETQYF. The CDR3 nucleotides read TGTGCCAGCAGTGAGGGTCTAGCGACCCGAGAGACCCAGTACTTC.

The chain joins TRBV7-2 to TRBJ2-1, with D possibly matching TRBD1 (6 bases). V lost 5 bases, J lost 6 bases, and 17 bases lay in between. The germline V gene encodes CDR1 SGHTA and CDR2 FQGNSA. The CDR3 length is 15 residues. Written as DNA, the CDR3 is TGTGCCAGCAGCGGCAGGGGCAAAGTCCCCAATGAGCAGTTCTTC. This encodes CASSGRGKVPNEQFF.

This clone was recorded once. In the same sample, other DNA sequences code for this CDR3. The chain uses TRBV27 and TRBJ2-1, with 13 nucleotides matching TRBD2. The germline V gene has CDR1 MNHEY and CDR2 SMNVEV (reference sequence). The length of the CDR3 is 14 residues. V gave up 6 bases and J gave up 9 bases; unmatched junction bases: 5. CDR3 sequence: CASRGLAGVGEQFF. For the CDR3, the DNA is TGTGCCAGCAGAGGACTAGCGGGAGTGGGTGAGCAGTTCTTC.

This clone was detected only once. CDR3 amino acids: CASSPTRQSYEQYF. The CDR3 bases are TGTGCCAGCAGCCCGACTCGACAGTCCTACGAGCAGTACTTC. The chain has TRBV9 and TRBJ2-7; perhaps TRBD1 as D (5 bases). This CDR3 comprises 14 residues. CDR1 is SGDLS and CDR2 is YYNGEE in the germline V gene. V was trimmed by 4 bases and J by 1 base, leaving 12 bases between them.

Points on this clone: Other DNA sequences in the sample encode the same CDR3. The V gene is TRBV7-9, the J gene TRBJ2-2; no reliable D call. Trimming took 4 bases from V and 5 from J, leaving 5 bases between them. Germline-derived CDR1 and CDR2 are SEHNR and FQNEAQ (reference sequence). This CDR3 contains 12 residues. The CDR3 protein is CASSSHTGELFF. In DNA form, the CDR3 reads TGTGCCAGCAGCTCACATACCGGGGAGCTGTTTTTT.

The chain is built from TRBV28 and TRBJ2-3; the D is unclear. Germline loops: CDR1 MDHEN, CDR2 SYDVKM. The V gene lost 2 bases and the J gene lost 7 bases, with 4 bases spanning the gap. The CDR3 is made up of 11 amino acids. The CDR3 bases are TGTGCCAGCAGTTTAAAAAATACGCAGTATTTT. Translation: CASSLKNTQYF.

This rearrangement joins TRBV20-1 to TRBJ1-2, with D tentatively TRBD1 (5 bases). This CDR3 has 11 residues. The V gene lost 0 bases and the J gene lost 13 bases, with 12 bases spanning the gap. Germline assignment: CDR1 DFQATT and CDR2 SNEGSKA (reference sequence). CDR3 sequence: CSAREMGGSTF. The CDR3 region has the DNA TGCAGTGCTAGAGAGATGGGGGGTAGCACCTTC.

V is TRBV28 and J is TRBJ2-2; D is perhaps TRBD1 (5 bases). The CDR3 spans 13 residues. Germline V gives CDR1 MDHEN, CDR2 SYDVKM. V shed 6 bases and J shed 13 bases, with 18 bases lying between them. The CDR3 sequence: CASSLQEQGRLFF. As DNA, the CDR3 is TGTGCCAGCAGCCTACAGGAGCAAGGGCGGCTGTTTTTT.

The chain employs TRBV29-1 and TRBJ1-2; maybe TRBD1 (6 bases). The CDR3 extends over 12 amino acids. V dropped 8 bases and J dropped 7 bases, with 17 bases sitting between them. Germline CDR1 is SQVTM and CDR2 is ANQGSEA. The CDR3 bases are TGCAGCACCAGGGGCCCCCTAGTTGGCTACACCTTC. Protein: CSTRGPLVGYTF.

The gene calls are TRBV6-5 and TRBJ2-7; a weak D match, TRBD1 (5 bases). V lost 0 bases to trimming and J lost 6 bases, with 12 bases between them. This CDR3 is built from 14 residues. Germline loops: CDR1 MNHEY, CDR2 SVGAGI. Written as DNA, the CDR3 is TGTGCCAGCAGTTACTCCTCTTTAGGGGCCGAGCAGTACTTC. It is translated as CASSYSSLGAEQYF.

This chain links TRBV5-6 with TRBJ2-1, with 8 bases matching TRBD2. The CDR3 spans 16 residues. V lost 2 bases, J lost 4 bases, and 8 bases stayed unmatched. The germline gives CDR1 SGHDT, CDR2 YYEEEE. Written as DNA, the CDR3 is TGTGCCAGCAGCTTCATGGGACTAGGGTTATACAATGAGCAGTTCTTC. Translated: CASSFMGLGLYNEQFF.